A selection of T cell receptor beta chains follows, all from one sample in a study of early T cells in non-severe SARS-CoV-2 infection. Via MiXCR, TCRdb re-called the 5' RACE reads, giving one row per CDR3 protein. This repertoire shows around 99,000 distinct CDR3 sequences, 11% found once; its top ten account for 6.5% to 8%. The sample taken for sequencing was whole blood. Every receptor here comes from an adult who was a healthcare worker with PCR-confirmed SARS-CoV-2 infection or an uninfected control (not recorded which). Both conserved end residues are trimmed from each CDR3.

TRBV2 | ASRSLGQGADTQY
TRBV7-9 | ASSPQNYGYT
TRBV5-1 | ASSRRTGGYYEQY
TRBV7-8 | ASSSHTPPPYEQY
TRBV25-1 | ASSGAYEQY
TRBV29-1 | SVDPFQGTYNEQI
TRBV11-2 | ASSPPTLGSYEQF
TRBV4-2 | ASSPQDINTQY
TRBV18 | ASSPPSGRPQGAEQY
TRBV14 | ASSPVSGTSGKHEQF
TRBV2 | ASTGLEETQY
TRBV7-2 | ASSLGTSTDTQY
TRBV19 | ASNDQGKSGANVLT
TRBV12-3/TRBV12-4 | ASSFGTGAHEQY
TRBV27 | ASSSTRLAGETQY
TRBV12-3/TRBV12-4 | ASSFSSSEQF
TRBV12-3/TRBV12-4 | ASRGDQVNSPLH
TRBV9 | ASSVEAGEQF
TRBV20-1 | SAQRGQFNQPQH
TRBV13 | ASSSRGGEQY
TRBV9 | ASSASGPYNEQF
TRBV11-2 | ASSLVLASDEQF
TRBV5-4 | ASSLGVRASRLYNEQF
TRBV7-6 | ASSFKAGMGNSPLH
TRBV14 | ASSQGEGYGYT
TRBV7-9 | ASRTPRDEEF
TRBV2 | ASGPVNYEQY
TRBV12-3/TRBV12-4 | ASRMGGLEYGYT
TRBV6-5 | ATHRFGEQF
TRBV9 | ASSAGGEQY
TRBV11-2 | ASSSGRVNGYT
TRBV10-1 | ASSDRNSPLH
TRBV6-1 | AGGQDSNQPQH
TRBV5-6 | ASSSGLAAWDEQF
TRBV20-1 | SASGSFYEQY
TRBV6-5 | ASRTELNTEAF
TRBV25-1 | ATEKGIKQF
TRBV11-2 | ASSLEGPSFINEAF
TRBV4-1 | ASSQITPAGGSTDTQY
TRBV7-9 | ASSLHQETQY
TRBV3-1 | ASSRRQGYNEQF
TRBV7-2 | TSSGSGAASDTQY
TRBV6-6 | ASSYSRQPVVEGTGELF
TRBV10-2 | ASTLTALNTEAF
TRBV30 | AWSAGAGANEQF
TRBV7-8 | ASSPSHGANVLT
TRBV25-1 | ASSEPGGLNEQF
TRBV11-2 | ASSSQRLAGVKEQF
TRBV5-6 | ASSRGLVWEQY
TRBV5-1 | ASSSRGWGRTEAF
TRBV4-1 | ASSHSSQARDEQF
TRBV6-5 | ASSYVGGLTDTQY
TRBV28 | ASSFPGTGATPMNTEAF
TRBV20-1 | SAYDRAKNIQY
TRBV6-2/TRBV6-3 | ASSWGLAGFPYEQY
TRBV6-6 | AEGGGVGYT
TRBV24-1 | ATSDSIAPTGEQY
TRBV19 | ATTQGAGGELF
TRBV7-2 | ASSSLAGQDTQY